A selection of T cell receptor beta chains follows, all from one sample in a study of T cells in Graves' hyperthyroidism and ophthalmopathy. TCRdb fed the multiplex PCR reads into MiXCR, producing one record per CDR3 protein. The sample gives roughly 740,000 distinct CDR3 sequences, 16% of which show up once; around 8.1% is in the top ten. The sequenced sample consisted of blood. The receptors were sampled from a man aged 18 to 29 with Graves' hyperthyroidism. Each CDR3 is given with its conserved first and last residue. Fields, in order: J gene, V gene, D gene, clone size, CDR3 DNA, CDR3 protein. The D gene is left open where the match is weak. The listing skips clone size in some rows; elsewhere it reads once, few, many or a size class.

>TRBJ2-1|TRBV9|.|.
TGTGCCAGCAGCACCGCGGGGTCCTACAATGAGCAGTTCTTC
CASSTAGSYNEQFF
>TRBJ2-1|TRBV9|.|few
TGTGCCAGCAGCGTAGGCGGGACGACCTACAATGAGCAGTTCTTC
CASSVGGTTYNEQFF
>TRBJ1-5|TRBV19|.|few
TGTGCCAGTAGTATAGAAGGCACGGGCCGTGCGTATAGCAATCAGCCCCAGCATTTT
CASSIEGTGRAYSNQPQHF
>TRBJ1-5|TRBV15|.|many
TGTGCCACCAGCACAACTCAAGGGGGTTGGCAGCCCCAGCATTTT
CATSTTQGGWQPQHF
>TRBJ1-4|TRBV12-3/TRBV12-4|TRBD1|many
TGTGCCAGCAGTAACCCGGGACAGGCTGATGAAAAACTGTTTTTT
CASSNPGQADEKLFF
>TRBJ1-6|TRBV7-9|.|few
TGTGCCAGCAGTGTGGGGTGGGCGGAACCCCTCCACTTT
CASSVGWAEPLHF
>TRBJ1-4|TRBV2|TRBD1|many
TGTGCCAGCAGGGACAGGGGGCTCTCTAATGAAAAACTGTTTTTT
CASRDRGLSNEKLFF
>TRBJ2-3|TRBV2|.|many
TGTGCCAGCAGTGAATGGCTAGCGAACACAGATACGCAGTATTTT
CASSEWLANTDTQYF
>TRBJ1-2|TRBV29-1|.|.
TGCAGCGTCGCCGGGACGTTCACTAACTATGGCTACACCTTC
CSVAGTFTNYGYTF
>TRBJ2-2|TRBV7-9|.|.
TGTGCCAGCAGCGAGAGAACGTACGCGAACACCGGGGAGCTGTTTTTT
CASSERTYANTGELFF
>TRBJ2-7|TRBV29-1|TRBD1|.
TGCAGCGCTGACGGACAGGGCTACGAGCAGTACTTC
CSADGQGYEQYF
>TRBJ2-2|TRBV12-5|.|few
TGTGCTAGTAGGGCTCCAGGGTACACCGGGGAGCTGTTTTTT
CASRAPGYTGELFF
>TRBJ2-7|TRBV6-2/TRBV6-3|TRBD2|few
TGTGCCAGCAGTTACGCTCCGGGACTAGCGACCGTCTACGAGCAGTACTTC
CASSYAPGLATVYEQYF
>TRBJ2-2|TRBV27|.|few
TGTGCCAGCAGAGGGGGGGTAGGGGACCACACCGGGGAGCTGTTTTTT
CASRGGVGDHTGELFF
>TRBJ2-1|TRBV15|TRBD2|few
TGTGCCACCAGCAGAGTAGATCAAGCGGGGAATGAGCAGTTCTTC
CATSRVDQAGNEQFF
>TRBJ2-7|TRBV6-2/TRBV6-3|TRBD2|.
TGTGCCAGCAGTTACTCGAGGGGACTAGCGGCAACCTACGAGCAGTACTTC
CASSYSRGLAATYEQYF
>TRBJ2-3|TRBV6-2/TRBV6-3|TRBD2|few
TGTGCCAGCGGGCTAGCGGGATTAACAGATACGCAGTATTTT
CASGLAGLTDTQYF
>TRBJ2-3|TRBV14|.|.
TGTGCCAGCAGCCAAGATTATGGGGTTCGAGATACGCAGTATTTT
CASSQDYGVRDTQYF
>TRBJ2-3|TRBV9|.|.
TGTGCCAGCCCCGGGAATACGCAGTATTTT
CASPGNTQYF
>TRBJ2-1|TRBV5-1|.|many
TGCGCCAGCAGCTTTCTGGCGGGGAGGACCTCCTACAATGAGCAGTTCTTC
CASSFLAGRTSYNEQFF
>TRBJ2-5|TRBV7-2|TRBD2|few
TGTGCCAGCAGCTCCTCTAGCGGGCCCCGGGGGGAGACCCAGTACTTC
CASSSSSGPRGETQYF
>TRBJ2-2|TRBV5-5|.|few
TGTGCCAGCAGCTTGGCGACAGGCGATGCCGGGGAGCTGTTTTTT
CASSLATGDAGELFF
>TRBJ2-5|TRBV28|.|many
TGTGCCAGCAGGGGCTACCGGGAGACCCAGTACTTC
CASRGYRETQYF
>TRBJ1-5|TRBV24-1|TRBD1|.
TGTGCCACCAGTCGGGACAGGGGAAGGAATCAGCCCCAGCATTTT
CATSRDRGRNQPQHF
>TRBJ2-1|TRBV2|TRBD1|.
TGTGCCAGCAGTACGACAGGGGTCCAAGATGGCTCCTACAATGAGCAGTTCTTC
CASSTTGVQDGSYNEQFF
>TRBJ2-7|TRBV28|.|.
TGTGCCAGCAGTTTGGGTGGAGGGGGCGGGTACGAGCAGTACTTC
CASSLGGGGGYEQYF
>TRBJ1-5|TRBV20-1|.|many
TGCAGTGCTTCTGACGGGAGTCAGCCCCAGCATTTT
CSASDGSQPQHF
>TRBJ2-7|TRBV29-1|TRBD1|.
TGCAGCGTTGAAGATGCTGGACAGGGGGCCGGGTACGAGCAGTACTTC
CSVEDAGQGAGYEQYF
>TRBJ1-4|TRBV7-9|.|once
TGTGCCACTTCGAAGGGAGGGGATAATGAAAAACTGTTTTTT
CATSKGGDNEKLFF
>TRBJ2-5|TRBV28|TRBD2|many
TGTGCCAGCAGATTCCCCGGGACTAGCCGCATTGAGACCCAGTACTTC
CASRFPGTSRIETQYF
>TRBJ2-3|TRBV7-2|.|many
TGTGCCAGCAGCCTCCTGGGGGGAGTGGCAGATACGCAGTATTTT
CASSLLGGVADTQYF
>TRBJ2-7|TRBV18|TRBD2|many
TGTGCCAGCTCACTTGGGACTAGCGGGACATCATACGAGCAGTACTTC
CASSLGTSGTSYEQYF
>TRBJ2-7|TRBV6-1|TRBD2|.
TGTGCCAGCAGTGGCCGTGGAGCGGGAGGATCCTACGAGCAGTACTTC
CASSGRGAGGSYEQYF
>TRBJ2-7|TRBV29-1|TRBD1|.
TGCAGCGTAAACAGGGGACGGGAGCAGTACTTC
CSVNRGREQYF
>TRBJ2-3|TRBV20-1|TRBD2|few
TGCAGTGCTAGAGACGTAGCGGGAATCACAGATACGCAGTATTTT
CSARDVAGITDTQYF
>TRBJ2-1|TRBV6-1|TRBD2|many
TGTGCCAGCAGTTCGCCGGGACTAGCGGGAGGCAATGAGCAGTTCTTC
CASSSPGLAGGNEQFF
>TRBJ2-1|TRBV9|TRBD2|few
TGTGCCAGCAGCGCGATCTCCGGGACTAGCGGGAGGGCCTACAATGAGCAGTTCTTC
CASSAISGTSGRAYNEQFF
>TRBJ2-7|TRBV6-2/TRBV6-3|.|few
TGTGCCAGCGCCCAGGGTACCTACGAGCAGTACTTC
CASAQGTYEQYF
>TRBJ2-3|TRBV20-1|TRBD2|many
TGCAGTGCTAGAGAGGCGGGGGAGTGGGGCACAGATACGCAGTATTTT
CSAREAGEWGTDTQYF
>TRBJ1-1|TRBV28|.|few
TGTGCCAGCAGCCCCTCCACAGGGAACCCTGAAGCTTTCTTT
CASSPSTGNPEAFF
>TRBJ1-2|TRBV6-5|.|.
TGTGCCAGCAGTTACTCTCCGGGCGTTTTTAACTATGGCTACACCTTC
CASSYSPGVFNYGYTF
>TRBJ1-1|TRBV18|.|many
TGTGCCAGCTCACCTTCTTACAACGGGAGAGCTTTCTTT
CASSPSYNGRAFF
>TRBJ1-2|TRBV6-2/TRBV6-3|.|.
TGTGCCAGCAGTTGGCCGGACTATGGCTACACCTTC
CASSWPDYGYTF
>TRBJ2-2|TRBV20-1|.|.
TGCAGTGCCCGGAGGTCCCTCGGAGGGAACACCGGGGAGCTGTTTTTT
CSARRSLGGNTGELFF
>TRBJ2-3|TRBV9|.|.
TGTGCCAGCAGCGACGGCGGGATCCCTAGCACAGATACGCAGTATTTT
CASSDGGIPSTDTQYF
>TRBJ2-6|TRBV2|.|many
TGTGCCAGCAGTGAACCGCGGGTCTCTGGGGCCAACGTCCTGACTTTC
CASSEPRVSGANVLTF